The 32 T cell receptor beta chains below all came from one sample that was sequenced in a study of blood T cells in healthy people across ages. A sample-barcoded 5' primer and a J-beta primer mix were used in a second PCR of about 7 to 12 cycles. TCRdb re-called the 5' RACE reads through MiXCR, storing one row per CDR3 protein. The repertoire consists of 1.5 million or so distinct CDR3 sequences, with roughly 40% occurring once and the leading ten covering 7% to 9%. Sequencing was carried out using blood. These receptors came from a woman between 18 and 29 years old in good health.

Ten or more counts support this clonotype. The genes are TRBV12-3 or TRBV12-4 and TRBJ1-2; D is unresolved. V lost 3 bases and J 0 bases, leaving 2 bases between the germline ends. The CDR3 is made up of 12 amino acids. CDR3 in DNA: TGTGCCAGCAGTTTTTCTAACTATGGCTACACCTTC. This gives the protein CASSFSNYGYTF.

DNA of the CDR3: TGTGCCAGCAGCTTAGGGGGCCCCTACATGAACACTGAAGCTTTCTTT. Protein: CASSLGGPYMNTEAFF. The rearrangement joins TRBV7-2 to TRBJ1-1, with a tentative D call TRBD1 (5 bases). Germline loops: CDR1 SGHTA, CDR2 FQGNSA. The CDR3 spans 16 residues. Trimming cost V 1 base and J 0 bases, with 12 bases left between them.

The chain carries TRBV6-5 and TRBJ2-5, with TRBD1 as a possible D gene (6 bases). V dropped 4 bases and J dropped 5 bases, with 14 bases sitting between them. The CDR3 covers 14 residues. The germline V gene encodes CDR1 MNHEY and CDR2 SVGAGI. CDR3 coding DNA: TGTGCCAGCAGTTTGGGGGCGGCGGTGGAGACCCAGTACTTC. Translation: CASSLGAAVETQYF.

The chain has TRBV6-1 and TRBJ2-7; D is ambiguous. The V and J ends lost 7 bases and 3 bases respectively, with 10 bases between them. CDR3 size: 12 residues. Looked up from germline, CDR1 is MNHNS and CDR2 is SASEGT. The CDR3 is CASMGGYYEQYF. CDR3 nucleotide sequence: TGTGCCAGCATGGGCGGCTACTACGAGCAGTACTTC.

This clonotype was picked up a small number of times. V and J are TRBV3-1 and TRBJ1-1; D not resolved. There are 15 residues in the CDR3. The germline V and J ends were trimmed by 1 base and 1 base, with 10 bases remaining between them. The germline V gene has CDR1 LGHDT and CDR2 YNNKEL (reference sequence). CDR3 sequence reads: CASSQGPRANTEAFF. The DNA of the CDR3 is TGTGCCAGCAGCCAAGGTCCCAGAGCGAACACTGAAGCTTTCTTT.

In this sample, this clonotype turned up a few times. The gene calls are TRBV4-1 and TRBJ2-5, with TRBD1 matching 9 bases. TRBJ2-7 matches the DNA end more closely, so the J call is doubtful. The CDR3 runs 16 residues. Germline V CDR1 and CDR2: MGHRA, YSYEKL. CDR3 amino acids: CASHQVPGQGLHEQYF. The CDR3 nucleotides are TGCGCCAGCCACCAAGTCCCGGGACAGGGTTTACACGAGCAGTACTTC.

This chain links TRBV4-1 with TRBJ1-2; the D is unclear. The germline V gene encodes CDR1 MGHRA and CDR2 YSYEKL. V lost 1 base, J lost 2 bases, and 8 bases lay in between. The CDR3 extends over 14 amino acids. The DNA for the CDR3 is TGCGCCAGCAGCCAAGGGGAGATAAACTATGGCTACACCTTC. It specifies CASSQGEINYGYTF.

The J gene is TRBJ2-7, the V gene TRBV12-3 or TRBV12-4, with D possibly being TRBD1 or TRBD2 (5 bases each). The length of the CDR3 is 16 residues. The ends were cut back, 5 bases at V and 0 bases at J, with 17 bases in the middle. DNA for the CDR3: TGTGCCAGCAGTGGTCCGAGTGCAGGGAGCTCCTACGAGCAGTACTTC. It encodes CASSGPSAGSSYEQYF.

The CDR3 reads CASSLEGPELFF. As DNA, the CDR3 is TGTGCCAGCAGCTTAGAGGGCCCAGAGCTGTTTTTT. J is TRBJ2-2 and V is TRBV13; D gene ambiguous. CDR1 is PRHDT, CDR2 FYEKMQ, per germline (reference sequence). CDR3 length: 12 residues. V lost 1 base to trimming and J lost 11 bases, with 8 bases between them.

The J gene is TRBJ1-2, the V gene TRBV30; D unresolved. V lost 4 bases, J lost 8 bases, and 11 bases lay in between. CDR1 and CDR2 (germline): GTSNPN, SVGIG (reference sequence). The CDR3 has 11 residues. CDR3 amino acids: CAWTGFGGYTF. CDR3 DNA sequence: TGTGCCTGGACGGGGTTTGGAGGCTACACCTTC.

This clonotype was counted a few times. CDR3 coding DNA: TGTGCCAGCAACCAACCAGGAGGGCGCTTCAATGAGCAGTTCTTC. Translated, it gives CASNQPGGRFNEQFF. This chain joins TRBV7-8 and TRBJ2-1; maybe TRBD2 (6 bases). This CDR3 spans 15 amino acids. Germline V gene data show CDR1 as SGHVS and CDR2 as FQNEAQ. Trimming removed 7 bases from V and 6 bases from J, with 19 bases in between.

As to this clonotype: With a much larger clone just one base away, this may be a read error. The chain combines TRBV12-3 or TRBV12-4 with TRBJ2-7; maybe TRBD2 (6 bases). This CDR3 contains 13 residues. The germline V and J ends were trimmed by 3 bases and 5 bases, with 11 bases remaining between them. In DNA form, the CDR3 reads TGTGCCAGCAGTTTTGGGAGGTTGAACGAGCAGTACTTC. Residues: CASSFGRLNEQYF.

This chain links TRBV14 with TRBJ1-2; D is unresolved. V lost 4 bases and J lost 8, with 17 bases in between. Per the germline V gene, CDR1 is SGHDN and CDR2 is FVKESK. The CDR3 loop spans 14 amino acids. CDR3 sequence reads: CASSLFSPSMGYTF. CDR3 DNA: TGTGCCAGCAGCCTTTTCTCCCCCTCGATGGGCTACACCTTC.

V is TRBV29-1 and J is TRBJ2-1; D is ambiguous. Germline V gene lookup returns CDR1 SQVTM and CDR2 ANQGSEA. The CDR3 covers 11 residues. V lost 4 bases to trimming and J lost 10 bases, with 11 bases between them. In DNA, the CDR3 is TGCAGCGTTGTCGGTGCCTTCGAGCAGTTCTTC. Residues: CSVVGAFEQFF.

The V call is TRBV25-1, the J call TRBJ2-1; a possible D gene is TRBD2 (7 bases). The ends were cut back, 10 bases at V and 7 bases at J, with 20 bases in the middle. Germline values: CDR1 MGHDK, CDR2 SYGVNS. CDR3 length equals 14 residues. The CDR3 DNA is TGTGCCACCACGTGGGGGGGGGGCAGGAATGAGCAGTTCTTC. This sequence encodes CATTWGGGRNEQFF.

Only a few counts were recorded for this clonotype. The chain carries TRBV3-1 and TRBJ2-1; 9 bases map to TRBD1. Per germline, CDR1 LGHDT and CDR2 YNNKEL (reference sequence). The V and J ends lost 2 bases and 6 bases, in that order; junction bases with no gene match: 5. The CDR3 totals 15 residues. As DNA, the CDR3 is TGTGCCAGCAGCCAACTCGGGACAGGGCTCAATGAGCAGTTCTTC. This gives the protein CASSQLGTGLNEQFF.

The chain couples TRBV6-1 to TRBJ2-1; D is uncertain. Trimming took off 8 bases at V and 9 bases at J, with 20 bases between the two ends. Looked up from germline, CDR1 is MNHNS and CDR2 is SASEGT. CDR3 length equals 14 residues. CDR3 sequence reads: CASGLLSLGSEQFF. CDR3 nucleotide sequence: TGTGCCAGCGGCCTGCTCTCATTGGGAAGTGAGCAGTTCTTC.

The J gene is TRBJ1-4, the V gene TRBV2, with 11 bases lining up with TRBD1. This CDR3 comprises 16 residues. V was clipped by 5 bases and J by 3 bases; unmatched bases: 5. CDR1 is SNHLY and CDR2 is FYNNEI in the germline V gene. Written as DNA, the CDR3 is TGTGCCAGCAGTTGGACAGGGGGCGCGCCTAATGAAAAACTGTTTTTT. As protein: CASSWTGGAPNEKLFF. Combining the CDR3 with reference TRBV2 and TRBJ1-4 gives the whole variable domain EPEVTQTPSHQVTQMGQEVILRCVPISNHLYFYWYRQILGQKVEFLVSFYNNEISEKSEIFDDQFSVERPDGSNFTLKIRSTKLEDSAMYFCASSWTGGAPNEKLFFGSGTQLSVL.

This clonotype was counted a few times. The CDR3 reads CASEAPPGQDNEQFF. The CDR3 bases are TGTGCCAGCGAGGCCCCCCCGGGACAAGACAATGAGCAGTTCTTC. J is TRBJ2-1 and V is TRBV6-6; D is perhaps TRBD1 (6 bases). The CDR3 runs 15 residues. V lost 8 bases and J 5 bases, leaving 19 bases between the germline ends. The germline gives CDR1 MNHNY, CDR2 SVGAGI (reference sequence).

The chain combines TRBV6-5 with TRBJ2-5; 7 nucleotides agree with TRBD1. Judging by the DNA end, TRBJ2-7 fits better; the J call may be wrong. CDR3 size: 14 residues. Germline V CDR1 and CDR2: MNHEY, SVGAGI. The CDR3 loop is CASAMGTAFGEQYF. The CDR3 region has the DNA TGTGCCAGCGCAATGGGGACAGCTTTTGGCGAGCAGTACTTC.

J is TRBJ2-7 and V is TRBV5-6; D uncertain. CDR1 is SGHDT and CDR2 is YYEEEE in the germline V gene. V lost 0 bases, J lost 6 bases, and 10 bases lay in between. This CDR3 has 13 residues. CDR3 in DNA: TGTGCCAGCAGCTTGGAAAGGGTTCGCGAGCAGTACTTC. Residues: CASSLERVREQYF.

The V call is TRBV10-3, the J call TRBJ2-3, with D possibly TRBD1 on 6 matching bases. This CDR3 contains 16 residues. V was shortened by 4 bases and J by 0 bases, with 14 bases between the two germline ends. Germline assignment: CDR1 ENHRY and CDR2 SYGVKD. CDR3 residues: CAISAQDRSSTDTQYF. As DNA, the CDR3 is TGTGCCATCAGTGCACAGGACAGATCTAGCACAGATACGCAGTATTTT.

The chain joins TRBV5-1 to TRBJ2-5; TRBD2 aligns across 10 bases. After removal of 7 bases from V and 4 bases from J, the junction contained 4 bases not matched to a gene. Germline V lookup: CDR1 SGHRS, CDR2 YFSETQ. The length of the CDR3 is 13 residues. The CDR3 loop reads CASGTSVRETQYF. The DNA of the CDR3 is TGCGCCAGCGGGACTAGCGTTAGAGAGACCCAGTACTTC.

This clonotype was seen only a few times. The V and J genes are TRBV2 and TRBJ2-3; 7 bases agree with TRBD2. The V gene end was trimmed by 8 bases and the J gene end by 3 bases; junction bases not matched to a gene: 5. The germline gives CDR1 SNHLY, CDR2 FYNNEI. CDR3 length equals 13 residues. The CDR3 coding sequence is TGTGCCAGCGGGACCGGGAGGACAGATACGCAGTATTTT. This sequence encodes CASGTGRTDTQYF.

The CDR3 loop is CASSQIHPGQSGETQYF. As DNA, the CDR3 is TGCGCCAGCAGCCAAATCCATCCCGGACAGTCAGGGGAGACCCAGTACTTC. The chain combines TRBV4-1 with TRBJ2-5; possibly TRBD1 for D (6 bases). This CDR3 comprises 17 residues. V was trimmed by 2 bases and J by 5 bases, leaving 21 bases between them. Germline CDR1 MGHRA, CDR2 YSYEKL.

The sample holds a few counts of this clonotype. This rearrangement joins TRBV20-1 to TRBJ1-5; a weak D match, TRBD1 (5 bases). The CDR3 spans 16 residues. Germline V CDR1 and CDR2: DFQATT, SNEGSKA (reference sequence). V was clipped by 0 bases and J by 0 bases, with 12 bases between them. CDR3 protein: CSARDLGAYSNQPQHF. CDR3 bases: TGCAGTGCTAGAGATTTAGGGGCTTATAGCAATCAGCCCCAGCATTTT.

The chain links TRBV15 to TRBJ2-1; a weak D match, TRBD2 (6 bases). This CDR3 region has 22 residues. V lost 0 bases, J lost 0 bases, and 27 bases lay in between. Germline V gene lookup returns CDR1 LNHNV and CDR2 YYDKDF (reference sequence). CDR3 sequence: CATSRDGGRLAAIRSSYNEQFF. The DNA of the CDR3 is TGTGCCACCAGCAGAGATGGGGGGAGGCTAGCCGCAATCCGGAGCTCCTACAATGAGCAGTTCTTC.

The chain links TRBV28 to TRBJ2-3; TRBD2 agrees at 7 bases. The CDR3 contains 15 residues. V shed 5 bases, J shed 5 bases, and the junction held 10 bases outside the gene matches. Per the germline V gene, CDR1 is MDHEN and CDR2 is SYDVKM. The CDR3 DNA is TGTGCCAGCAGTATCGCGGGCAGGGAGGGAGATACGCAGTATTTT. This sequence encodes CASSIAGREGDTQYF.

This sequence joins TRBV29-1 and TRBJ2-7, with D maybe TRBD2 (6 bases). V was cut by 6 bases and J by 3 bases, with 15 bases left in between. This CDR3 spans 13 amino acids. The germline CDR1 and CDR2 sequences are SQVTM and ANQGSEA. The CDR3 DNA sequence: TGCAGCGTCCGTGGAGGGGAAAGCTACGAGCAGTACTTC. Its protein is CSVRGGESYEQYF.

There are many counts of this clonotype. This chain connects TRBV6-5 to TRBJ1-6; 7 nucleotides line up with TRBD1. CDR1 and CDR2 (germline): MNHEY, SVGAGI. Trimming took 4 bases from V and 6 from J; bases not matched to a gene: 9. The CDR3 has 16 amino acids. The CDR3 DNA is TGTGCCAGCAGTTCCCTCCCGGGACAGAGTAATTCACCCCTCCACTTT. Residues: CASSSLPGQSNSPLHF.

The chain has TRBV20-1 and TRBJ2-7; D is unresolved. This CDR3 contains 13 residues. CDR1 DFQATT and CDR2 SNEGSKA come from the germline V gene (reference sequence). V lost 0 bases and J lost 7, with 13 bases in between. CDR3 amino acids: CSAREQLYNEQYF. The CDR3, as DNA: TGCAGTGCTAGAGAGCAACTCTACAATGAGCAGTACTTC.

The chain carries TRBV2 and TRBJ2-2; D unclear. Germline CDR1 is SNHLY and CDR2 is FYNNEI. The V and J ends lost 1 base and 6 bases respectively, with 6 bases between them. CDR3 length: 13 residues. The CDR3, as DNA: TGTGCCAGCAGTGAAGGGCAGCCCGGGGAGCTGTTTTTT. Its protein product is CASSEGQPGELFF. The variable domain in full, completed from reference TRBV2 and TRBJ2-2, reads EPEVTQTPSHQVTQMGQEVILRCVPISNHLYFYWYRQILGQKVEFLVSFYNNEISEKSEIFDDQFSVERPDGSNFTLKIRSTKLEDSAMYFCASSEGQPGELFFGEGSRLTVL.